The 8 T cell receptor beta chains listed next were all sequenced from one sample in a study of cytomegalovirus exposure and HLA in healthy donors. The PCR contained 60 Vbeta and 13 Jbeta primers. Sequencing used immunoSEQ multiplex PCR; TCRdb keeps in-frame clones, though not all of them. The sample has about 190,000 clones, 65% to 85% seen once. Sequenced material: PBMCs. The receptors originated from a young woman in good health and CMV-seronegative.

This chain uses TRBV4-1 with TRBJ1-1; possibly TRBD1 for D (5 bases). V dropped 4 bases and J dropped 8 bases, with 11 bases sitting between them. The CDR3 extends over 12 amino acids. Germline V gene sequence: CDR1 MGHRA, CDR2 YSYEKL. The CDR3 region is CASSRPPGEAFF. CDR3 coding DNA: TGCGCCAGCAGCCGTCCCCCAGGGGAAGCTTTCTTT.

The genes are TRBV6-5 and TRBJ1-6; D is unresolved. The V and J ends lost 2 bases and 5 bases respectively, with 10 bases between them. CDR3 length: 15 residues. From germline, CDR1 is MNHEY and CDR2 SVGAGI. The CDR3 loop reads CASSYTRLNNSPLHF. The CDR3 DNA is TGTGCCAGCAGTTACACGCGACTCAATAATTCACCCCTCCACTTT.

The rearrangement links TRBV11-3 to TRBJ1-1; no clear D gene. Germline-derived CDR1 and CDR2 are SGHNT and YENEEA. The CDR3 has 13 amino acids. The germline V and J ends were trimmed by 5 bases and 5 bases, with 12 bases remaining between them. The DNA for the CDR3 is TGTGCCAGCAGCCCTACTTCGGGAACTGAAGCTTTCTTT. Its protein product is CASSPTSGTEAFF. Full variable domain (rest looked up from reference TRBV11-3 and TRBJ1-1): EAGVVQSPRYKIIEKKQPVAFWCNPISGHNTLYWYLQNLGQGPELLIRYENEEAVDDSQLPKDRFSAERLKGVDSTLKIQPAELGDSAVYLCASSPTSGTEAFFGQGTRLTVV.

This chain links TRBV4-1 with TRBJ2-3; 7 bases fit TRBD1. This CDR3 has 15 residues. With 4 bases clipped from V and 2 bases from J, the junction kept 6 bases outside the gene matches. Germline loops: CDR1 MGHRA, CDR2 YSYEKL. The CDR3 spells CASSLETGFTDTQYF. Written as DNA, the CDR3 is TGCGCCAGCAGCCTTGAGACAGGGTTCACAGATACGCAGTATTTT.

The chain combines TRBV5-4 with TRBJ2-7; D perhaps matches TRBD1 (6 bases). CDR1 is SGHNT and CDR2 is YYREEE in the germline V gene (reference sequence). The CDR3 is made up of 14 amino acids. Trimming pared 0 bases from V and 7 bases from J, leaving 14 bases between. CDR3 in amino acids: CASSLEGTLGEQYF. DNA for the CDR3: TGTGCCAGCAGCTTGGAAGGGACATTGGGGGAGCAGTACTTC.

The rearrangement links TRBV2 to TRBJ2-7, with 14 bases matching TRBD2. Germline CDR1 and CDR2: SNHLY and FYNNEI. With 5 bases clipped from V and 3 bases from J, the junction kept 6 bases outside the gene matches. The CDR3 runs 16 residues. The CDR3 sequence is CASSRTSGGTFYEQYF. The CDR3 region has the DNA TGTGCCAGCAGTAGGACTAGCGGGGGGACTTTCTACGAGCAGTACTTC.

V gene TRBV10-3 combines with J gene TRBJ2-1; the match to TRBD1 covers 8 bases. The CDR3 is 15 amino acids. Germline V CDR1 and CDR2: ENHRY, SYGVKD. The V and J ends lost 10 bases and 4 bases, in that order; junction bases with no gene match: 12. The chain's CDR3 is CATNLGQGSYNEQFF. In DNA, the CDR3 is TGTGCCACAAACTTAGGACAGGGTTCGTACAATGAGCAGTTCTTC.

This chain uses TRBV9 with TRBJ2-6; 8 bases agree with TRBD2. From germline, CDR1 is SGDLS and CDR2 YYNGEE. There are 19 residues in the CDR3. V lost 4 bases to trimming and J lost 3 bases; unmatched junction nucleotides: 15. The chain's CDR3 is CASSLNSAGAVFGANVLTF. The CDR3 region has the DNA TGTGCCAGCAGCCTAAATTCAGCGGGAGCGGTCTTTGGGGCCAACGTCCTGACTTTC.